This T cell receptor (beta chain) was recorded in a study of T cell responses to AZD1222 COVID-19 vaccine. Study-level points and caveats: A mostly white British donor set with more females was recruited, and clonal diversity was possibly underestimated. The study found vaccine-associated CD4 TCRs spanning spike, dominant at 160-218 and 743-854.

TCRdb keeps only in-frame clones here, not all; method: immunoSEQ multiplex PCR. The profile shows 150,000 to 200,000 clones, about 89% of them singletons. As to this clone: What it binds is not known.

The CDR3 length is 13 residues. Trimming shortened V by 8 bases and J by 3 bases, and 11 bases separated the two germline ends. Germline values: CDR1 MNHEY, CDR2 SVGAGI. This specimen was peripheral blood, taken on day 0 of MenACWY control vaccination. This sequence joins TRBV6-5 and TRBJ1-5; D unclear. The origin of this receptor is an adult in good health. CDR3 DNA: TGTGCCAGCGCGGGCCTCCACAATCAGCCCCAGCATTTT. It is translated as CASAGLHNQPQHF.